Following are 2 T cell receptor beta chains from one sample sequenced in a study of T cell repertoires in cytomegalovirus infection. Each CDR3 protein is one row after TCRdb ran MiXCR on the reads. The top ten hold approximately 18% of the sample, which has some 150,000 distinct CDR3 sequences, roughly 6% seen once. The specimen sequenced was PBMCs. The receptors were gathered from a human donor in good health (CMV status not recorded). Some clones in this sample may be carry-over from other donors' samples.

This clonotype was counted many times. The chain combines TRBV7-2 with TRBJ2-7; D may be TRBD2 (6 bases). The CDR3 is 15 residues long. V shed 1 base and J shed 4 bases, with 14 bases lying between them. The V gene's germline CDR1 is SGHTA and CDR2 FQGNSA. The CDR3 reads CASSLGGGGAYEQYF. In DNA form, the CDR3 reads TGTGCCAGCAGCTTAGGGGGTGGAGGGGCTTACGAGCAGTACTTC.

There are many counts of this clonotype. The chain combines TRBV6-2 or TRBV6-3 with TRBJ2-1; weak D call: TRBD1 (6 bases). The CDR3 has 16 amino acids. V lost 0 bases to trimming and J lost 2 bases, with 11 bases between them. Germline V CDR1 and CDR2: MNHEY, SVGEGT. The CDR3 bases are TGTGCCAGCAGTTACTCCGACAGGTTGACCTACAATGAGCAGTTCTTC. Translating gives CASSYSDRLTYNEQFF.